These 19 T cell receptor beta chains were sequenced from one sample in a study of blood T cell repertoires in COVID-19 (dated by TCRdb to 2020 to 2022). Libraries were made using the immunoSEQ multiplex PCR assay. Not all clones reach the TCRdb copy of this immuneACCESS table, which keeps in-frame sequences only. Checked studies attribute under half of the gap to unresolved V genes and leave the rest unexplained. A total of 55,000 to 80,000 clones appear in this sample, roughly 80% of them only once. Approximately 30% of the sample lies in the top ten. Sequenced material: peripheral blood. Receptors were obtained from a man aged 70 or older with acute or convalescent COVID-19.

V and J are TRBV2 and TRBJ2-2, with D perhaps matching TRBD2 (6 bases). V was clipped by 4 bases and J by 0 bases, with 21 bases between them. Germline V gives CDR1 SNHLY, CDR2 FYNNEI. The CDR3 covers 19 residues. Written as DNA, the CDR3 is TGTGCCAGCAGTGGGATAAGACGGAGGGGACTCGCGAACACCGGGGAGCTGTTTTTT. Translation gives CASSGIRRRGLANTGELFF. Full variable domain (remainder filled in from reference TRBV2 and TRBJ2-2): EPEVTQTPSHQVTQMGQEVILRCVPISNHLYFYWYRQILGQKVEFLVSFYNNEISEKSEIFDDQFSVERPDGSNFTLKIRSTKLEDSAMYFCASSGIRRRGLANTGELFFGEGSRLTVL.

The rearrangement joins TRBV24-1 to TRBJ2-2; D uncertain. CDR1 is KGHDR, CDR2 SFDVKD, per germline. The CDR3 spans 14 residues. V gave up 5 bases and J gave up 1 base, with 7 bases separating them. CDR3 amino acids: CATSGTVNTGELFF. CDR3 nucleotides: TGTGCCACCAGTGGTACGGTGAACACCGGGGAGCTGTTTTTT.

The chain uses TRBV7-2 and TRBJ2-3, with D perhaps TRBD2 (6 bases). V shed 4 bases and J shed 1 base, with 15 bases lying between them. CDR3 length equals 16 residues. Germline loops: CDR1 SGHTA, CDR2 FQGNSA. The CDR3 DNA follows: TGTGCCAGCAGCTCCTCCTCTAAGCGGGGCACAGATACGCAGTATTTT. Amino acid sequence: CASSSSSKRGTDTQYF.

This chain joins TRBV27 and TRBJ2-1, with TRBD2 matching 7 bases. The germline CDR1 and CDR2 sequences are MNHEY and SMNVEV (reference sequence). The trim removed 4 bases at V and 6 bases at J, leaving 6 bases unmatched. The CDR3 has 14 residues. As DNA, the CDR3 is TGTGCCAGCAGTTCACCGCGGGAGCGCAATGAGCAGTTCTTC. Translating gives CASSSPRERNEQFF.

The rearrangement joins TRBV30 to TRBJ2-2, with 11 nucleotides matching TRBD1. Unmatched junction bases numbered 6, after V lost 5 bases and J lost 4 bases. The CDR3 runs 15 residues. In germline, CDR1 is GTSNPN, CDR2 SVGIG (reference sequence). Here the CDR3 DNA reads TGTGCCTGGGATCCCGGGACAGGGGGCACCGGGGAGCTGTTTTTT. Protein product: CAWDPGTGGTGELFF.

The chain carries TRBV28 and TRBJ2-3; 9 positions agree with TRBD2. Trimming cost V 6 bases and J 1 base; bases outside gene matches: 5. The CDR3 loop spans 15 amino acids. Per the germline V gene, CDR1 is MDHEN and CDR2 is SYDVKM. In nucleotides, the CDR3 is TGTGCCAGCAGCCTTAGCGGGAGAGGCACAGATACGCAGTATTTT. It yields the protein CASSLSGRGTDTQYF.

V and J are TRBV24-1 and TRBJ2-5; D is possibly TRBD1 (5 bases). The CDR3 spans 15 residues. Per germline, CDR1 KGHDR and CDR2 SFDVKD. The germline V and J ends were trimmed by 2 bases and 5 bases, with 14 bases remaining between them. The CDR3 loop reads CATSDSFRVGETQYF. CDR3 DNA: TGTGCCACCAGTGATTCCTTCAGGGTGGGGGAGACCCAGTACTTC.

The V and J genes are TRBV19 and TRBJ1-2; TRBD1 aligns across 9 bases. Per the germline V gene, CDR1 is LNHDA and CDR2 is SQIVND (reference sequence). Losses at the gene ends were 7 bases for V and 8 bases for J; bases not matched to a gene: 11. The CDR3 covers 14 residues. This chain's CDR3 is CASNGDRDRRGYTF. CDR3 in DNA: TGTGCCAGTAATGGGGACAGGGACCGACGAGGCTACACCTTC.

This chain uses TRBV19 with TRBJ1-5, with 7 bases matching TRBD1. CDR1 and CDR2 (germline): LNHDA, SQIVND (reference sequence). V gave up 2 bases and J gave up 2 bases; unmatched junction bases: 0. The CDR3 has 14 amino acids. CDR3 coding DNA: TGTGCCAGTAGTATACAGGGGGGCAATCAGCCCCAGCATTTT. Amino acid sequence: CASSIQGGNQPQHF.

The table lists this clone with a few counts. The V and J genes are TRBV29-1 and TRBJ1-1; D is perhaps TRBD1 (6 bases). The CDR3 covers 10 residues. Trimming left V 3 bases short and J 11 bases short, with 10 bases between. Looked up from germline, CDR1 is SQVTM and CDR2 is ANQGSEA. The CDR3 loop reads CSVDRGSAFF. The CDR3 nucleotides are TGCAGCGTTGACAGGGGCTCGGCTTTCTTT.

This clone was picked up one time. The rearrangement links TRBV5-1 to TRBJ2-7; tentatively, D is TRBD1 (5 bases). V was cut by 2 bases and J by 3 bases, with 12 bases left in between. CDR1 is SGHRS and CDR2 is YFSETQ in the germline V gene. The CDR3 has 14 amino acids. CDR3 amino acids: CASSFRAGNYEQYF. Here the CDR3 DNA reads TGCGCCAGCAGCTTTCGGGCAGGGAACTACGAGCAGTACTTC.

The chain recombines TRBV18 with TRBJ1-1, with D perhaps TRBD1 (5 bases). This CDR3 spans 14 amino acids. CDR1 and CDR2 (germline): KGHSH, LQKENI. V lost 0 bases and J 5 bases, leaving 10 bases between the germline ends. The CDR3 loop reads CASSPPVGGTEAFF. DNA of the CDR3: TGTGCCAGCTCACCACCGGTGGGGGGAACTGAAGCTTTCTTT. Full variable domain (remainder filled in from reference TRBV18 and TRBJ1-1): NAGVMQNPRHLVRRRGQEARLRCSPMKGHSHVYWYRQLPEEGLKFMVYLQKENIIDESGMPKERFSAEFPKEGPSILRIQQVVRGDSAAYFCASSPPVGGTEAFFGQGTRLTVV.

V usage is TRBV29-1 and J usage is TRBJ1-1, with 8 bases matching TRBD1. V lost 7 bases to trimming and J lost 0 bases; unmatched junction nucleotides: 4. The CDR3 has 13 residues. CDR1 is SQVTM, CDR2 ANQGSEA, per germline. DNA of the CDR3: TGCAGCGCCCAGGGGGCCCTGAACACTGAAGCTTTCTTT. As protein: CSAQGALNTEAFF.

This chain uses TRBV7-6 with TRBJ1-3; D perhaps matches TRBD1 (6 bases). Trimming stripped 1 base from V and 8 bases from J, with 9 bases between. The CDR3 is 13 amino acids. Germline V gene data show CDR1 as SGHVS and CDR2 as FNYEAQ. The CDR3 bases are TGTGCCAGCAGCTTAGAACAGGGAGACACCATATATTTT. Translation gives CASSLEQGDTIYF.

The chain combines TRBV28 with TRBJ2-1; perhaps TRBD1 as D (5 bases). CDR3 length: 18 amino acids. Between the trimmed V and J ends, which lost 3 bases and 9 bases, there was a span of 27 bases. From germline, CDR1 is MDHEN and CDR2 SYDVKM. Here the CDR3 reads CASSFPSKGAIGGAEQFF. The CDR3 DNA reads TGTGCCAGCAGTTTCCCCTCGAAAGGGGCGATCGGCGGAGCTGAGCAGTTCTTC.

Details on this clone: The germline gene is not matched at one end of the junction; a read error may be the cause. The chain employs TRBV7-2 and TRBJ2-7; 12 nucleotides agree with TRBD2. CDR3 length: 16 amino acids. The germline gives CDR1 SGHTA, CDR2 FQGNSA. The CDR3 DNA is TGTGCCAGCAGCCTGACTAGCGGGGGTGTCTCCAACGAGCAGTACTTC. Amino acid sequence: CASSLTSGGVSNEQYF.

The chain recombines TRBV7-8 with TRBJ2-5; TRBD2 matches at 11 bases. The V segment lost 1 base and the J segment 3 bases; nucleotides outside the gene matches: 4. This CDR3 is built from 16 residues. CDR1 and CDR2 (germline): SGHVS, FQNEAQ. The CDR3 loop reads CASSLGLAGGKETQYF. The CDR3 bases are TGTGCCAGCAGCTTAGGGCTAGCGGGAGGAAAAGAGACCCAGTACTTC.

The gene calls are TRBV7-3 and TRBJ2-2; no definite D call. Germline values: CDR1 SGHTA, CDR2 FQGTGA. Trimming cost V 5 bases and J 4 bases, with 5 bases left between them. The CDR3 has 12 amino acids. The CDR3 region has the DNA TGTGCCAGCAGCACAACCACCGGGGAGCTGTTTTTT. Its protein product is CASSTTTGELFF.

V is TRBV28 and J is TRBJ1-5; 9 bases line up with TRBD1. The V gene end was trimmed by 6 bases and the J gene end by 3 bases; junction bases not matched to a gene: 6. This CDR3 region has 15 residues. Germline loops: CDR1 MDHEN, CDR2 SYDVKM. The CDR3 loop reads CASRPTGGINQPQHF. The CDR3 nucleotides read TGTGCCAGCAGGCCTACAGGGGGCATCAATCAGCCCCAGCATTTT.